The present TCR beta chain was sequenced within a study of cytotoxic CD8 clonotypes in ibrutinib-treated CLL. Study-wide context: Response material was collected after a median around 12 months of treatment, range 6 to 36. Samples had a mean of approximately 260,000 productive templates and 85,000 to 100,000 productive rearrangements. Points from the study as a whole: Baseline levels were approached again at progression, after clonality had risen at ibrutinib response.

The germline V gene has CDR1 LNHDA and CDR2 SQIVND (reference sequence). Trimming removed 7 bases at V and 8 bases at J, with 17 bases between. There are 13 residues in the CDR3. About this clone itself: As yet, its antigen is unknown.

Libraries were prepared by immunoSEQ multiplex PCR; TCRdb keeps only in-frame clonotypes and omits some of them. The data show approximately 190,000 clones, with roughly 73% seen just once and about an eighth held by the top ten. The chain combines TRBV19 with TRBJ1-1, with D uncertain. This clonotype was obtained from a human donor with chronic lymphocytic leukemia. The source was PBMCs, collected after 12 months of ibrutinib treatment. CDR3 region: CASIRAGGLEAFF. The CDR3 DNA is TGTGCCAGTATCCGGGCGGGCGGTTTAGAAGCTTTCTTT.